The 13 T cell receptor beta chains presented below share a single source sample, sequenced in a study of blood T cell repertoires in COVID-19. Produced via immunoSEQ multiplex PCR; TCRdb's table is partial and in-frame only. There are approximately 16,000 clones in the sample; around 89% occur only once, and about 3.1% lies in the top ten. The source material was peripheral blood. The origin of the receptors is a human donor in a cohort sampled during active COVID-19.

This clone was found a few times. This chain joins TRBV19 and TRBJ2-7; 11 bases fit TRBD1. Trimming removed 8 bases from V and 3 bases from J; junction bases left unmatched: 6. Germline V CDR1 and CDR2: LNHDA, SQIVND (reference sequence). The CDR3 has 14 amino acids. The CDR3 sequence is CASGRTGGSYEQYF. Written as DNA, the CDR3 is TGTGCCAGTGGTCGGACAGGGGGCAGCTACGAGCAGTACTTC. The full variable domain, in which reference TRBV19 and TRBJ2-7 provide the parts outside the CDR3, is DGGITQSPKYLFRKEGQNVTLSCEQNLNHDAMYWYRQDPGQGLRLIYYSQIVNDFQKGDIAEGYSVSREKKESFPLTVTSAQKNPTAFYLCASGRTGGSYEQYFGPGTRLTVT.

This clone qualifies as large (0.1 to 1%). V usage is TRBV27 and J usage is TRBJ2-7, with TRBD1 identical over 8 bases. CDR3 length: 13 residues. The ends lost 5 bases at V and 5 bases at J; junction bases unmatched: 5. Germline V gene data show CDR1 as MNHEY and CDR2 as SMNVEV (reference sequence). CDR3 coding DNA: TGTGCCAGCAGTCCCAGGGGGCACGACGAGCAGTACTTC. Residues: CASSPRGHDEQYF.

The rearrangement links TRBV5-1 to TRBJ1-2; D uncertain. Per germline, CDR1 SGHRS and CDR2 YFSETQ. Trimming removed 3 bases at V and 3 bases at J, with 9 bases between. There are 13 residues in the CDR3. The CDR3 DNA sequence: TGCGCCAGCAGCTCGGACGGGGACTATGGCTACACCTTC. Translating it yields CASSSDGDYGYTF.

The chain combines TRBV5-5 with TRBJ1-2; TRBD1 aligns across 11 bases. The CDR3 covers 16 residues. Trimming took 0 bases from V and 3 from J; bases not matched to a gene: 4. From germline, CDR1 is SGHKS and CDR2 YYEKEE (reference sequence). The CDR3 region has the DNA TGTGCCAGCAGCTTGGAAGGACAGGGGGCGGACTATGGCTACACCTTC. Amino acids: CASSLEGQGADYGYTF.

This clone was seen a single time. The chain joins TRBV29-1 to TRBJ2-6; no clear D gene. CDR1 SQVTM and CDR2 ANQGSEA come from the germline V gene. Trimming removed 7 bases at V and 2 bases at J, with 9 bases between. The CDR3 consists of 13 residues. CDR3: CSGQVTGANVLTF. As DNA, the CDR3 is TGCAGCGGCCAGGTAACTGGGGCCAACGTCCTGACTTTC.

The chain employs TRBV2 and TRBJ1-1; D call uncertain. Germline loops: CDR1 SNHLY, CDR2 FYNNEI. The CDR3 is made up of 12 amino acids. Trimming shortened V by 7 bases and J by 5 bases, and 11 bases separated the two germline ends. The CDR3, as DNA: TGTGCCAGCACTCCCGGGAAAACTGAAGCTTTCTTT. Its protein is CASTPGKTEAFF.

V and J are TRBV9 and TRBJ1-2, with D maybe TRBD1 (6 bases). V dropped 0 bases and J dropped 2 bases, with 14 bases sitting between them. Germline CDR1 reads SGDLS; CDR2 reads YYNGEE. CDR3 length: 16 residues. For the CDR3, the DNA is TGTGCCAGCAGCGTAGGGGGGCCGGGATCCAACTATGGCTACACCTTC. Translated, it gives CASSVGGPGSNYGYTF.

V usage is TRBV7-2 and J usage is TRBJ1-5; D gene uncertain. The CDR3 sequence is 17 residues long. CDR1 SGHTA and CDR2 FQGNSA come from the germline V gene. Deletions cut 4 bases from V and 0 bases from J, with 16 bases between. The CDR3 reads CASSSRVYDYSNQPQHF. The CDR3 coding sequence is TGTGCCAGCAGCTCCCGGGTGTACGATTATAGCAATCAGCCCCAGCATTTT.

The chain uses TRBV5-1 and TRBJ2-7; 9 bases line up with TRBD2. Germline values: CDR1 SGHRS, CDR2 YFSETQ. The CDR3 covers 15 residues. Trimming removed 0 bases from V and 7 bases from J; junction bases left unmatched: 8. The CDR3 bases are TGCGCCAGCAGCTTGGTGGGCGGGGGGGCTAAGGAGCAGTACTTC. Translating it yields CASSLVGGGAKEQYF. The variable domain in full, completed from reference TRBV5-1 and TRBJ2-7, reads KAGVTQTPRYLIKTRGQQVTLSCSPISGHRSVSWYQQTPGQGLQFLFEYFSETQRNKGNFPGRFSGRQFSNSRSEMNVSTLELGDSALYLCASSLVGGGAKEQYFGPGTRLTVT.

The chain links TRBV18 to TRBJ1-2; D unclear. CDR3 length: 13 amino acids. Trimming removed 3 bases at V and 6 bases at J, with 11 bases between. Germline V gene lookup returns CDR1 KGHSH and CDR2 LQKENI. The CDR3 is CASSPSGPDGYTF. The CDR3 DNA sequence: TGTGCCAGCTCACCCTCTGGGCCGGATGGCTACACCTTC.

The V and J genes are TRBV19 and TRBJ1-6; the D gene is possibly TRBD1 (5 bases). This CDR3 is 15 amino acids long. Germline V gives CDR1 LNHDA, CDR2 SQIVND (reference sequence). With 5 bases removed from V and 1 base from J, the gap between germline ends came to 9 bases. The chain's CDR3 is CASSPPGSYNSPLHF. CDR3 DNA: TGTGCCAGTAGTCCCCCAGGGTCCTATAATTCACCCCTCCACTTT. The full variable domain, its missing parts supplied by reference TRBV19 and TRBJ1-6, is DGGITQSPKYLFRKEGQNVTLSCEQNLNHDAMYWYRQDPGQGLRLIYYSQIVNDFQKGDIAEGYSVSREKKESFPLTVTSAQKNPTAFYLCASSPPGSYNSPLHFGNGTRLTVT.

The chain recombines TRBV19 with TRBJ1-1; 7 bases are shared with TRBD1. Trimming cost V 2 bases and J 3 bases; bases outside gene matches: 9. The CDR3 sequence is 16 residues long. Per germline, CDR1 LNHDA and CDR2 SQIVND (reference sequence). CDR3 protein: CASSIPYRGGDTEAFF. CDR3 nucleotides: TGTGCCAGTAGTATACCCTACAGGGGAGGCGACACTGAAGCTTTCTTT.

The sample holds a few counts of this clone. CDR3 sequence: CASSHPQGVGQETQYF. The CDR3 DNA is TGCGCCAGCAGCCACCCACAGGGGGTGGGCCAAGAGACCCAGTACTTC. This chain uses TRBV4-1 with TRBJ2-5; 8 bases agree with TRBD1. The V gene's germline CDR1 is MGHRA and CDR2 YSYEKL. The CDR3 loop spans 16 amino acids. The J segment lost 1 base and the V segment lost 3 bases, leaving 7 bases of the junction unmatched.